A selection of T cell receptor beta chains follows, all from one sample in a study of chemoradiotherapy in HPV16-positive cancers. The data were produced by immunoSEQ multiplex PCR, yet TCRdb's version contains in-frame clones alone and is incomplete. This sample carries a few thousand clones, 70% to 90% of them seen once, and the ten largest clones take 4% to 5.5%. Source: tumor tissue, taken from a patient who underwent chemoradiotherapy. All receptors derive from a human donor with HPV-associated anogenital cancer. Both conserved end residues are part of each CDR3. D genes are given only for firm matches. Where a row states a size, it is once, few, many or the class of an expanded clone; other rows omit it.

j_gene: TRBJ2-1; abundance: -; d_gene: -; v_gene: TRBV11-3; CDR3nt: TGTGCCAGCAGCTTTGGGGGCGCAGGTGGTTCTGAGCAGTTCTTC; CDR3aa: CASSFGGAGGSEQFF
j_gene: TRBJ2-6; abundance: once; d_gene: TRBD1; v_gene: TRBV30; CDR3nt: TGTGCCTGGAGCTTGACAGGGGGCGGGTCTGGGGCCAACGTCCTGACTTTC; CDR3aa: CAWSLTGGGSGANVLTF
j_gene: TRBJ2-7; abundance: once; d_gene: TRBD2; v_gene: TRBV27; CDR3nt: TGTGCCAGCAGACCGCTAGCGGGGGGGGCCTACGAGCAGTACTTC; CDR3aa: CASRPLAGGAYEQYF
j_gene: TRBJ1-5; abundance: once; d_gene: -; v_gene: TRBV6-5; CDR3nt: TGTGCCAGCAGCCGAGGAGTGATCCCCGATCAGCCCCAGCATTTT; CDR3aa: CASSRGVIPDQPQHF
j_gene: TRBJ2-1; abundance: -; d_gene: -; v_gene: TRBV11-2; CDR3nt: TGTGCCAGCAGACTAGGGGGACAAAGCTCCTACAATGAGCAGTTCTTC; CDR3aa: CASRLGGQSSYNEQFF
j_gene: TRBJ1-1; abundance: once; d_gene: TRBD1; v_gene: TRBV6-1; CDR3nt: TGTGCCAGCAGTCGACAGGGAATGGAAAATGCTGAAGCTTTCTTT; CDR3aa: CASSRQGMENAEAFF
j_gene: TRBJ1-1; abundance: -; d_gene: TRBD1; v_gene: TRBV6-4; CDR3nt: TGTGCCAGCAGGAGGAGGGACAGCTTGAACACTGAAGCTTTCTTT; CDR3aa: CASRRRDSLNTEAFF
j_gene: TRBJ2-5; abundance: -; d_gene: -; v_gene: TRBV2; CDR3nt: TGTGCCAGCAGCCCACAAGCTCAGACCCAGTACTTC; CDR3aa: CASSPQAQTQYF
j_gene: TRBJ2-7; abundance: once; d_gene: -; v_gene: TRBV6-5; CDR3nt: TGTGCCAGCGGCCTCCTGGCCTACGAGCAGTACTTC; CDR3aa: CASGLLAYEQYF
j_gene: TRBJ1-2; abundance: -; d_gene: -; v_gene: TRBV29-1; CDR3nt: TGCAGCTTCTCGACAGGCAACTATGGCTACACCTTC; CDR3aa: CSFSTGNYGYTF
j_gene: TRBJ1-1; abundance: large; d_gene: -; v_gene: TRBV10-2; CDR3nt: TGCGCCAGCAGCTTGATGAACACTGAAGCTTTCTTT; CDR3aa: CASSLMNTEAFF
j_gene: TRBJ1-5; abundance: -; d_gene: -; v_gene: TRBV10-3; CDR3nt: TGTGCCATCAGTGCAGCAGGCAATCAGCCCCAGCATTTT; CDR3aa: CAISAAGNQPQHF
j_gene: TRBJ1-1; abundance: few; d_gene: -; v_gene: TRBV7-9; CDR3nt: TGTGCCAGCAGCTTAATCGGTGTCTCAGCCAGTTTTGAAGCTTTCTTT; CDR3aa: CASSLIGVSASFEAFF
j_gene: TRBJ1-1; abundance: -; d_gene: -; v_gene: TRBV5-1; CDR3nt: TGCGCCAGCAGCTTGGGGGGCAGGAACACTGAAGCTTTCTTT; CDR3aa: CASSLGGRNTEAFF
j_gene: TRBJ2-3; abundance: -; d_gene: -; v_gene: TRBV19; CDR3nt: TGTGCCAGTAGTATAGGTGCGGCGCAGTATTTT; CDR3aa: CASSIGAAQYF
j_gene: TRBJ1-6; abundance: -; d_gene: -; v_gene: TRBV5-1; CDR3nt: TGCGCCAGCAGCTCTAGAGGGGTTCGGTATAATTCGGCCCTCCACTTT; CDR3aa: CASSSRGVRYNSALHF
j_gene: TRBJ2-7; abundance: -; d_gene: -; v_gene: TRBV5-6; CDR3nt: TGTGCCAGCAGCCTGAGGACCCGCTCCTACGAGCAGTACTTC; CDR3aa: CASSLRTRSYEQYF
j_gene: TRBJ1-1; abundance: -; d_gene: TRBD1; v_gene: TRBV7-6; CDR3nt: TGTGCCAGCAGCCCGGGGGCCGGGACAGGGGACACTGAAGCTTTCTTT; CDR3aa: CASSPGAGTGDTEAFF
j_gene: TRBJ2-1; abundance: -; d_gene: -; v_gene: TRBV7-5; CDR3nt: TGTGTCAGAAGCTTAGCTGGGACAGGGGAGCGGACTGAGCAGTTCTTC; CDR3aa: CVRSLAGTGERTEQFF
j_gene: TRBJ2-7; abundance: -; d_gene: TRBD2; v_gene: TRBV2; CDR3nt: TGTGCCAGCAGTCCTAGGACTAGCGGGAGTTACGAGCAGTACTTC; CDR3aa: CASSPRTSGSYEQYF
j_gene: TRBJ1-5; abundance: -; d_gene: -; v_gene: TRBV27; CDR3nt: TGTGCCAGCAGTTTGGGGTACAATCAGCCCCAGCATTTT; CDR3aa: CASSLGYNQPQHF
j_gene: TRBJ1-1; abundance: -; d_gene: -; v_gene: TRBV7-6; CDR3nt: TGTGCCAGCAGCTTAGTTCCAGACCGCGCTGAAGCTTTCTTT; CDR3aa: CASSLVPDRAEAFF
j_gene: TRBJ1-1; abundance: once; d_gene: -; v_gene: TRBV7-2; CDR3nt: TGTGCCAGCAACCCGTCGGGGGGGAACACTGAAGCTTTCTTT; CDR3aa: CASNPSGGNTEAFF
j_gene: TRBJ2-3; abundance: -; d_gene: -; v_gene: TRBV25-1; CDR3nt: TGTGCCAGCAGTCGCCATACAGATACGCAGTATTTT; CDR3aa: CASSRHTDTQYF
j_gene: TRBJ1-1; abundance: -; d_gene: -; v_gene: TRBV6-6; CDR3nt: TGTGCCAGCAGCCTCCAGAGCCGATCTGAAGCTTTCTTT; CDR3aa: CASSLQSRSEAFF
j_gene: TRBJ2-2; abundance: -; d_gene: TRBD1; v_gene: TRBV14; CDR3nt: TGTGCCAGCAGCCAAGATGGCAGGGGGCACACCGGGGAGCTGTTTTTT; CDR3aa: CASSQDGRGHTGELFF
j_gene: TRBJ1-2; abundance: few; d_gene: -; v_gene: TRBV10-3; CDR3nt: TGTGCCACCTCCGCGGGCACATACTATGGCTACACCTTC; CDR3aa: CATSAGTYYGYTF
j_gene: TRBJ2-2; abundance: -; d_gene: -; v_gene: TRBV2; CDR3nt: TGTGCCAGCAGCGCTTGGACAGTAGGATCCCCCGGGGAGCTGTTTTTT; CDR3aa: CASSAWTVGSPGELFF
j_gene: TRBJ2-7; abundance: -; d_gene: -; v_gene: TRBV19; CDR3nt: TGTGCCAGTAGTTCCTACGACAGTTCCTACGAGCAGTACTTC; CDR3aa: CASSSYDSSYEQYF
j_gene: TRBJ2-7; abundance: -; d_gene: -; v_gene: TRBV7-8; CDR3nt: TGTGCCAGCAGCTTAGGATCGACCTACGAGCAGTACTTC; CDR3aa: CASSLGSTYEQYF
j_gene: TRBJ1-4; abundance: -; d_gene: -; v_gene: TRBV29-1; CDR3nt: TGCAGCGTGGAAATGGGACACTCGGGGGGAAAACTGTTTTTT; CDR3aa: CSVEMGHSGGKLFF
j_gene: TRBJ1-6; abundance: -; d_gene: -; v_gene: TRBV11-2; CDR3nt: TGTGCCAGCAGCTTAGCTGGGGGTTACGATCCCCTCCACTTT; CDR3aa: CASSLAGGYDPLHF
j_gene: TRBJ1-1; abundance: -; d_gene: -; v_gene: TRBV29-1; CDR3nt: TGCAGCGTTTTAGGGTCCACTGAAGCTTTCTTT; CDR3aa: CSVLGSTEAFF
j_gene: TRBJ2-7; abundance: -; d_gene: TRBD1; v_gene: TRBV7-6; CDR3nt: TGTGCCAGCAGCCCAATGCCCCAGGGGGTCTCCTACGAGCAGTACTTC; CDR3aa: CASSPMPQGVSYEQYF
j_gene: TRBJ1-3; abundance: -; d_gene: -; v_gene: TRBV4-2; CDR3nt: TGTGCCAGCAGCCAAGGGGGCACAGGGCCTGGAAACACCATATATTTT; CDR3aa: CASSQGGTGPGNTIYF
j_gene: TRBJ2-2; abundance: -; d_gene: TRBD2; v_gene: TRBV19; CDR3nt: TGTGCCAGCGCAAGCGGGAGTGTCAGCGGGGAGCTGTTTTTT; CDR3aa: CASASGSVSGELFF
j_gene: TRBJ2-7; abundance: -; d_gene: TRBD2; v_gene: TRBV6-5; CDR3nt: TGTGCCAGCAGCCGGACTAGCGGGTCGTACGAGCAGTACTTC; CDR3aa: CASSRTSGSYEQYF
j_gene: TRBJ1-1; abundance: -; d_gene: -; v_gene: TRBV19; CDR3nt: TGTGCCAGTAGTATGGGGGCACCCACACGCACTGAAGCTTTCTTT; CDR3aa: CASSMGAPTRTEAFF
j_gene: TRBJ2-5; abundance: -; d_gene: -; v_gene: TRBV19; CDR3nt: TGTGCAACGAGGACCGGTGGAAAGGAGACCCAGTACTTC; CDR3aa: CATRTGGKETQYF
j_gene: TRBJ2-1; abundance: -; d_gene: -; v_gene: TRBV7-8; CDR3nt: TGTGCCAGCACCGGGACCTCCTACAATGAGCAGTTCTTC; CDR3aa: CASTGTSYNEQFF
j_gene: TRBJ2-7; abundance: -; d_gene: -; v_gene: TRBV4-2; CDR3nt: TGTGCCAGCAGCCAAGATTGGGGGGACGGGTCCTACGAGCAGTACTTC; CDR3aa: CASSQDWGDGSYEQYF
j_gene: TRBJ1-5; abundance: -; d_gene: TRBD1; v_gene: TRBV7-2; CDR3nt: TGTGCCAGCAGTCCGGACAGGGCTGGCAATCAGCCCCAGCATTTT; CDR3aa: CASSPDRAGNQPQHF
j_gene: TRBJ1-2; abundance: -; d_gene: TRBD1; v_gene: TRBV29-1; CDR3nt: TGCAGCGGCTCGACAGGGGACTACAACTATGGCTACACCTTC; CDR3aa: CSGSTGDYNYGYTF
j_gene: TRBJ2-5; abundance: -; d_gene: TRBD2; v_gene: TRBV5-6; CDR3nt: TGTGCCAGCAGCTTGGAAGGTAGCGGGGGGTTCCAAGAGACCCAGTACTTC; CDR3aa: CASSLEGSGGFQETQYF
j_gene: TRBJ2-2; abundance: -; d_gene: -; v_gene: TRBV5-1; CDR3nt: TGCGCCAGCAGTCCTACATCGAACACCGGGGAGCTGTTTTTT; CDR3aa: CASSPTSNTGELFF
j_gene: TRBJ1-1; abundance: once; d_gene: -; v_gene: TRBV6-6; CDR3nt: TGTGCCAGCAGTTACTCGAAGGCGAGGAACACTGAAGCTTTCTTT; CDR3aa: CASSYSKARNTEAFF
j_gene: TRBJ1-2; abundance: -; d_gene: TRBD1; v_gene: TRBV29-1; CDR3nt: TGCAGCGTTGAAGCCCGGGACAGGGAGGCTGGCTACACCTTC; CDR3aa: CSVEARDREAGYTF
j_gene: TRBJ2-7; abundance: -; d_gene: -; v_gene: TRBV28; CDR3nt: TGTGCCAGCAGTAGGGTAGAGCAGTACTTC; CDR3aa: CASSRVEQYF
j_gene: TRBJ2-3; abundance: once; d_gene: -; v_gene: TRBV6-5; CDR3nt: TGTGCCAGCAGTTACTCCGCCGGTAGGGCGACGCAGTATTTT; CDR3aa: CASSYSAGRATQYF
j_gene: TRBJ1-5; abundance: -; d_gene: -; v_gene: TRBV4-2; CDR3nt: TGTGCCAGCAGCCAAGATTTAATTCAGCCCCAGCATTTT; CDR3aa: CASSQDLIQPQHF
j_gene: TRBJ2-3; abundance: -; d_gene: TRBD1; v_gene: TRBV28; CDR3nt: TGTGCCAGCAGTGTCATACAGGGGATCGGCACAGATACGCAGTATTTT; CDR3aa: CASSVIQGIGTDTQYF
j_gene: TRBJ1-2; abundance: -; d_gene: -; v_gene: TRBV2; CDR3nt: TGTGCCAGCAGTGGTGACTATGGCTACACCTTC; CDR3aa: CASSGDYGYTF
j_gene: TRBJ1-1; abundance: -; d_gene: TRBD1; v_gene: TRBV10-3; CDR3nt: TGTGCCATCAGTGAGTCGATCCAAGAGACAGGGTACTACACTGAAGCTTTCTTT; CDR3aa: CAISESIQETGYYTEAFF
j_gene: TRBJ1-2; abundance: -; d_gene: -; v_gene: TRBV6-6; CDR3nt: TGTGCCAGCAGCCCTACAGGGAACTATGGCTACACCTTC; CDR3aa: CASSPTGNYGYTF
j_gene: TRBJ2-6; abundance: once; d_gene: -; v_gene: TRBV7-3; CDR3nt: TGTGCCAGCAGCGTCACGGCCTCGGAGGCCAACGTCCTGACTTTC; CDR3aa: CASSVTASEANVLTF
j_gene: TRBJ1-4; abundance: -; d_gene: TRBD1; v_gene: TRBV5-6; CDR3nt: TGTGCCAGCAGCTTGGGATTACAGGGGGCAGGGGAAAAACTGTTTTTT; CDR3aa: CASSLGLQGAGEKLFF
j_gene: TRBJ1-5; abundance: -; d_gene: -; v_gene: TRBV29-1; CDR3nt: TGCAGCGTTGGGGCCTCCGAGCCCCAGCATTTT; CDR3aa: CSVGASEPQHF
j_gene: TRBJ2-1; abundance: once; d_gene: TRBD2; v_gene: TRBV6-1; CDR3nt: TGTGCCAGCAGTGCGAGCGGGGGGGCGATTGGCAATGAGCAGTTCTTC; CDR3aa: CASSASGGAIGNEQFF
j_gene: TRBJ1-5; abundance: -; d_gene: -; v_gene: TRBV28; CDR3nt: TGTGCCAGCATCCTTGGCAGTGGGAATCAGCCCCAGCATTTT; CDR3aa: CASILGSGNQPQHF
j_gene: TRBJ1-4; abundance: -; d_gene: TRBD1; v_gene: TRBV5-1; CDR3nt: TGCGCCAGCAGCGTTAGGACAGGGGGCGAGGGTGAAAAACTGTTTTTT; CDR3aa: CASSVRTGGEGEKLFF